This T cell receptor beta chain is from a study of T-cell reconstitution after alpha-beta-depleted transplantation in children. Unique molecular identifiers were incorporated into the prepared TCRbeta library. TCRdb used MiXCR to reprocess the PCR reads, holding one entry per CDR3 protein. The data show around 670,000 distinct CDR3 sequences, under 15% seen once. The CDR3 runs to 17 residues. The V gene's germline CDR1 is SGHVS and CDR2 FNYEAQ. Trimming at V came to 5 bases and at J to 8 bases, leaving 17 bases not matched to a gene. Turning to this clonotype: Its target is not known.

General study points: Among T cells one year after transplant, newly produced cells accounted for most counts and diversity. As was reported, about two months after transplant, alpha-beta T cells came from several hundred expanded graft clones. Recipient T cells and thymic progenitors that survived were the source of the high TCRbeta diversity seen at day 60 in some patients.

The starting material was PBMCs, obtained before TCRalphabeta/CD19-depleted stem cell transplant. The genes are TRBV7-6 and TRBJ1-1; 10 nucleotides align to TRBD1. The TCR originated in a girl aged 2-10 years with congenital amegakaryocytic thrombocytopenia, due to receive a stem cell transplant. CDR3 DNA sequence: TGTGCCAGCAGCCCCCGGACGTTTGACAGGGGGCGAATCGAAGCTTTCTTT. Translating gives CASSPRTFDRGRIEAFF.